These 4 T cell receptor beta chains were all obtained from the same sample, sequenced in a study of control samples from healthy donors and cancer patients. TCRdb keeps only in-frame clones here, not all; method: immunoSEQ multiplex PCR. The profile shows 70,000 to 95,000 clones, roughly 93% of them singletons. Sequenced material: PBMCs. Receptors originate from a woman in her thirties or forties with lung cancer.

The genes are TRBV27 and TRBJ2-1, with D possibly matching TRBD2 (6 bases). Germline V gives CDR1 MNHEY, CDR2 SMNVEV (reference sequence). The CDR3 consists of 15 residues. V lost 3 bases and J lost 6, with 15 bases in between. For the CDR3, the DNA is TGTGCCAGCAGTTTTGGAGGGACGGTCAGCAATGAGCAGTTCTTC. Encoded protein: CASSFGGTVSNEQFF.

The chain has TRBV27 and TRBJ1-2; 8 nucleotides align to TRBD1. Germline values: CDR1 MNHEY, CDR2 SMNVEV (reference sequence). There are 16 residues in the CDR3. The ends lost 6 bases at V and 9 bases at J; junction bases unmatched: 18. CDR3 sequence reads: CASRTPSAGGLRSYTF. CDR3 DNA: TGTGCCAGCAGGACGCCATCGGCAGGGGGCCTTCGTAGCTACACCTTC.

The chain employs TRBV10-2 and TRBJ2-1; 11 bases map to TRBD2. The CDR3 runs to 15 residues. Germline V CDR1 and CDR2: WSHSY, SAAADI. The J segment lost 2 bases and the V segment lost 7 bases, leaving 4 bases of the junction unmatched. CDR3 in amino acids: CASMASGGTYNEQFF. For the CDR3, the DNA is TGCGCCAGCATGGCTAGCGGGGGGACCTACAATGAGCAGTTCTTC.

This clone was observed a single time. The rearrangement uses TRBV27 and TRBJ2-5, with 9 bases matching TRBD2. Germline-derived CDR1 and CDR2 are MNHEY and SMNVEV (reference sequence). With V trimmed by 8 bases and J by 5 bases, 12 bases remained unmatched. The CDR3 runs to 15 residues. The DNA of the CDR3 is TGTGCCAGCGGACAAAACACCGGACTAGCGGAGACCCAGTACTTC. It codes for CASGQNTGLAETQYF.